The T cell receptor (beta chain) described here comes from a study of early stage breast cancer tumors. Study summary: Of around 16 invasive breast tumors, 11 to 12 were hormone receptor-positive, HER2-negative.

About this clone: Its specificity is unknown.

Overall study findings and caveats: Most shared enriched TCRB sequences were commonly generated ones.

The J segment lost 6 bases and the V segment lost 1 base, leaving 10 bases of the junction unmatched. This CDR3 region has 16 residues. Germline lookup yields CDR1 MNHNS and CDR2 SASEGT. Each sample had two DNA replicates, roughly 0.5 ug blood or roughly 1.4 ug tissue. The method was immunoSEQ multiplex PCR; TCRdb's version includes in-frame clones alone and lacks a portion of them. The sample includes 70,000 or so clones, around 80% seen only once; the top ten take around 5%. The receptor was isolated from a person aged 40 to 49 with breast cancer. The sequenced sample was blood. The chain couples TRBV6-1 to TRBJ1-2; 8 bases map to TRBD1. CDR3 bases: TGTGCCAGCAGTGAAGGGGGGGGACAGGCCATACATGGCTACACCTTC. As protein: CASSEGGGQAIHGYTF.